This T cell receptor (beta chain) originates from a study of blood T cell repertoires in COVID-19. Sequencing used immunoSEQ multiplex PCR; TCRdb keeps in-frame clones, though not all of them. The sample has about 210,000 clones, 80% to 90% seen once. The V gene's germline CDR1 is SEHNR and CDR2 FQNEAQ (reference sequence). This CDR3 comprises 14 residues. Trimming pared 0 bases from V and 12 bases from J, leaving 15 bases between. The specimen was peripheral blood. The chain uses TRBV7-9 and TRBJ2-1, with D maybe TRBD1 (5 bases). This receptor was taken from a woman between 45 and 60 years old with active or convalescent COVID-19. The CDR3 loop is CASSLAKGAIGQFF. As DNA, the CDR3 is TGTGCCAGCAGCTTAGCGAAAGGGGCAATAGGGCAGTTCTTC. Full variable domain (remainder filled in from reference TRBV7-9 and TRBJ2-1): DTGVSQNPRHKITKRGQNVTFRCDPISEHNRLYWYRQTLGQGPEFLTYFQNEAQLEKSRLLSDRFSAERPKGSFSTLEIQRTEQGDSAMYLCASSLAKGAIGQFFGPGTRLTVL.